This section outlines one T cell receptor (beta chain) sequence together with its context. PCR employed 60 Vbeta and 13 Jbeta primers. Here immunoSEQ multiplex PCR was the method, and the copy in TCRdb shows in-frame clones only, minus some. The sample consists of about 180,000 clones, approximately 80% of them appearing once. Germline V gene data show CDR1 as SGHVS and CDR2 as FQNEAQ. The CDR3 runs to 15 residues. The J segment lost 3 bases and the V segment lost 1 base, leaving 4 bases of the junction unmatched. The data were obtained in a study of cytomegalovirus exposure and HLA in healthy donors.

The sample was PBMCs. The receptor comes from a man between 60 and 75 years old in good health and CMV-seronegative. The chain recombines TRBV7-8 with TRBJ2-7, with TRBD1 matching 9 bases. The CDR3 protein is CASSLETGGFYEQYF. The CDR3 DNA is TGTGCCAGCAGCTTAGAAACAGGGGGCTTCTACGAGCAGTACTTC. Full variable domain (missing parts from reference TRBV7-8 and TRBJ2-7): GAGVSQSPRYKVAKRGQDVALRCDPISGHVSLFWYQQALGQGPEFLTYFQNEAQLDKSGLPSDRFFAERPEGSVSTLKIQRTQQEDSAVYLCASSLETGGFYEQYFGPGTRLTVT.